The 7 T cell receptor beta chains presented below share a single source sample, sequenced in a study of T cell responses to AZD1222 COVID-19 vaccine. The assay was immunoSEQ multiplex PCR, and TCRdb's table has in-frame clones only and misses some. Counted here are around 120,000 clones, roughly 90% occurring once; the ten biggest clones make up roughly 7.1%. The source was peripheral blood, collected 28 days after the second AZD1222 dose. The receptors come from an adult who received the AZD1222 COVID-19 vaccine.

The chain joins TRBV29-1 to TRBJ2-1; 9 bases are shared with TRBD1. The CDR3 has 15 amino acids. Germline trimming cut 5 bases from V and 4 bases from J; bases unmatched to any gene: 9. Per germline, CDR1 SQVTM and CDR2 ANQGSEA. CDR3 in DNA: TGCAGCGTTACGATCCGGGACAGGGCATACAATGAGCAGTTCTTC. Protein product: CSVTIRDRAYNEQFF.

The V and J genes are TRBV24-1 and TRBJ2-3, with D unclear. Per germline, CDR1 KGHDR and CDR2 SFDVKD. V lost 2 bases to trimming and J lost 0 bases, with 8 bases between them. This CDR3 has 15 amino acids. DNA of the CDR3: TGTGCCACCAGTGATTCTTTCGACAGCACAGATACGCAGTATTTT. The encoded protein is CATSDSFDSTDTQYF.

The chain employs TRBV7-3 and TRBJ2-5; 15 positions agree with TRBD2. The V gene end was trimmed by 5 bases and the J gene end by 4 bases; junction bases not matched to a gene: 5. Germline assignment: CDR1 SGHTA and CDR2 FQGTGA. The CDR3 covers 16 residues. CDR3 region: CASSRTSGGAGETQYF. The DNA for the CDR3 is TGTGCCAGCAGCCGGACTAGCGGGGGGGCCGGAGAGACCCAGTACTTC. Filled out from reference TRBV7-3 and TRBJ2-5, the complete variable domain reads GAGVSQTPSNKVTEKGKYVELRCDPISGHTALYWYRQSLGQGPEFLIYFQGTGAADDSGLPNDRFFAVRPEGSVSTLKIQRTERGDSAVYLCASSRTSGGAGETQYFGPGTRLLVL.

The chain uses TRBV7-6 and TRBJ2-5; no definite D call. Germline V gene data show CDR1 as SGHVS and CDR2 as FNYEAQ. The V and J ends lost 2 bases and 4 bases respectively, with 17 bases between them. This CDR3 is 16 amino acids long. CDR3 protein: CASSLIPRRRSETQYF. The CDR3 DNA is TGTGCCAGCAGCTTAATTCCGAGACGGCGATCAGAGACCCAGTACTTC.

CDR3 bases: TGCGCCAGCAGCCAAGATCGGCGGGGCGACGATAATTCACCCCTCCACTTT. Its protein is CASSQDRRGDDNSPLHF. The chain recombines TRBV4-3 with TRBJ1-6, with D perhaps TRBD1 (5 bases). Looked up from germline, CDR1 is LGHNA and CDR2 is YSLEER. The V gene lost 0 bases and the J gene lost 5 bases, with 14 bases spanning the gap. CDR3 length: 17 amino acids.

The CDR3 protein is CASSLSGLRGTEAFF. The CDR3 DNA follows: TGTGCCAGCAGTTTATCCGGACTTCGGGGGACTGAAGCTTTCTTT. The gene calls are TRBV28 and TRBJ1-1; a possible D gene is TRBD1 (5 bases). This CDR3 contains 15 residues. Trimming cost V 1 base and J 5 bases, with 14 bases left between them. Germline values: CDR1 MDHEN, CDR2 SYDVKM. The full variable domain, rest sourced from reference TRBV28 and TRBJ1-1, is DVKVTQSSRYLVKRTGEKVFLECVQDMDHENMFWYRQDPGLGLRLIYFSYDVKMKEKGDIPEGYSVSREKKERFSLILESASTNQTSMYLCASSLSGLRGTEAFFGQGTRLTVV.

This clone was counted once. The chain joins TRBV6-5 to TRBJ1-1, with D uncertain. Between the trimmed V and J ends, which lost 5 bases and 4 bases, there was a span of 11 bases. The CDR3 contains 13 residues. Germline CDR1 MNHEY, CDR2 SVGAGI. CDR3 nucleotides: TGTGCCAGCAGTATGTATAGAGGCACTGAAGCTTTCTTT. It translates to CASSMYRGTEAFF.